This T cell receptor (beta chain) was identified during a study of blood T cells in healthy people across ages. The V segment lost 6 bases and the J segment 9 bases; nucleotides outside the gene matches: 6. CDR1 is PRHDT, CDR2 FYEKMQ, per germline (reference sequence). CDR3 size: 14 residues. Primed by a sample-barcoded 5' primer and a J-beta primer mix, a second PCR proceeded for 7 to 11 cycles. TCRdb reprocessed the 5' RACE reads via MiXCR and lists one record per CDR3 protein. The sample shows around 1.5 million distinct CDR3 sequences, approximately 60% of them seen only once. The sample taken for sequencing was blood. The clonotype was recovered from a man aged 18 to 29 in good health. This chain uses TRBV13 with TRBJ2-1; TRBD1 aligns across 12 bases. The CDR3 region is CASSRDRGLSEQFF. CDR3 nucleotide sequence: TGTGCCAGCAGTCGGGACAGGGGGCTCAGTGAGCAGTTCTTC.